This T cell receptor (beta chain) comes out of a study of Ad26.COV2.S vaccination and SARS-CoV-2 variants. In the study overall: Doses of Ad26.COV2.S were injected into muscle once or twice, 56 days apart.

Clones were read by immunoSEQ multiplex PCR, and TCRdb kept only the in-frame ones, dropping some. The profile covers about 320,000 clones, with about 86% appearing a single time and roughly 1.9% taken by the ten largest. Treatment: approximately 18 received Ad26.COV2.S at low or high dose, single or two shots; five or six received placebo; per-sample allocation not given. The investigators took samples on day 63 after the first vaccine or placebo injection. V dropped 0 bases and J dropped 7 bases, with 13 bases sitting between them. Germline V gives CDR1 KGHSY, CDR2 FQNENV. This CDR3 has 14 amino acids.

The sequenced sample was peripheral blood, obtained in a trial of Ad26.COV2.S vaccine versus placebo. The clonotype comes from a person aged 18-60 years who received the Ad26.COV2.S COVID-19 vaccine or a placebo. This chain connects TRBV16 to TRBJ2-7; D may correspond to TRBD1 or TRBD2 (5 bases each). The CDR3 sequence: CASSQSTAWGEQYF. In nucleotides, the CDR3 is TGTGCCAGCAGCCAATCAACAGCCTGGGGGGAGCAGTACTTC.